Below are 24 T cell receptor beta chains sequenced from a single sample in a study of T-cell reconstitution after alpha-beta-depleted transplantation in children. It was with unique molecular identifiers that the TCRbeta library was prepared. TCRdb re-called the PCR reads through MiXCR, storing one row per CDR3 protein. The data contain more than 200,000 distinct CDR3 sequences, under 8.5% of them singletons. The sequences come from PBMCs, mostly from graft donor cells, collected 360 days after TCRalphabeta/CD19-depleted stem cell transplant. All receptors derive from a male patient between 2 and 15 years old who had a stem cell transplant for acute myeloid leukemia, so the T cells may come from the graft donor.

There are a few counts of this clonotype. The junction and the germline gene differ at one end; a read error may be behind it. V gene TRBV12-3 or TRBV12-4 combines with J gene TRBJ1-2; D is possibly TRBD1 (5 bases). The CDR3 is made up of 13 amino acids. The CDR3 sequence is CASSLSRQGPLSF. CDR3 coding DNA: TGTGCCAGCAGTTTAAGCCGGCAGGGCCCGCTATCCTTC.

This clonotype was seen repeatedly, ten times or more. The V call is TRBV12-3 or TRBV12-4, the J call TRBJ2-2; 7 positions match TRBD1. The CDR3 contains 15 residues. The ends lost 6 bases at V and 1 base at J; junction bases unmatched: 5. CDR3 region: CASRPGQMNTGELFF. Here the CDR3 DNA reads TGTGCCAGCAGGCCGGGACAGATGAACACCGGGGAGCTGTTTTTT.

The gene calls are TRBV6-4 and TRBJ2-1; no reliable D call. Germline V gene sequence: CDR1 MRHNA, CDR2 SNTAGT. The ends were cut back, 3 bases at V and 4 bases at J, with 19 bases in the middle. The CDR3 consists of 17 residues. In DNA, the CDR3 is TGTGCCAGCAGTGAAAGGCCTCCGGGCAAGGGTTACAATGAGCAGTTCTTC. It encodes CASSERPPGKGYNEQFF.

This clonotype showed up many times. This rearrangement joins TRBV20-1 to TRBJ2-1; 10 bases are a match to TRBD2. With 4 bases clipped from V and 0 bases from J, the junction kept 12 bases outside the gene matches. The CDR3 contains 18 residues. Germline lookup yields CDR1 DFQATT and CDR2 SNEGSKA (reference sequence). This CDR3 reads CSAKLALAGASSYNEQFF. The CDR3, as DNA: TGCAGTGCTAAGCTAGCTCTAGCGGGAGCCAGCTCCTACAATGAGCAGTTCTTC.

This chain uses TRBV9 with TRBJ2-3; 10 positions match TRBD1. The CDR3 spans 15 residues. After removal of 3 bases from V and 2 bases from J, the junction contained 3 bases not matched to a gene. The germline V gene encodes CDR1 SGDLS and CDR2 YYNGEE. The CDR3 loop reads CASSADRGATDTQYF. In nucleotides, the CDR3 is TGTGCCAGCAGCGCGGACAGGGGGGCCACAGATACGCAGTATTTT.

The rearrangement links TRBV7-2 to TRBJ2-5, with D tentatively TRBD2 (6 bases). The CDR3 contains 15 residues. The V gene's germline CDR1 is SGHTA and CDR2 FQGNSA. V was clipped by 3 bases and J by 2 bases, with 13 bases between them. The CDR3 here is CASSFMRGLQETQYF. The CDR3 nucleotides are TGTGCCAGCAGCTTCATGCGGGGTCTACAAGAGACCCAGTACTTC. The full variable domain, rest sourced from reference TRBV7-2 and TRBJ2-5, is GAGVSQSPSNKVTEKGKDVELRCDPISGHTALYWYRQSLGQGLEFLIYFQGNSAPDKSGLPSDRFSAERTGGSVSTLTIQRTQQEDSAVYLCASSFMRGLQETQYFGPGTRLLVL.

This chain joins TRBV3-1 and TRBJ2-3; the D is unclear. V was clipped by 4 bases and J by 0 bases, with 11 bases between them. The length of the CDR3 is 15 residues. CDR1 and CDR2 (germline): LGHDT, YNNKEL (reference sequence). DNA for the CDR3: TGTGCCAGCAGCCCTTCCCGTACAAGCACAGATACGCAGTATTTT. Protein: CASSPSRTSTDTQYF.

This CDR3 is CSAKTYRDYGYTF. Here the CDR3 DNA reads TGCAGTGCTAAGACTTACAGGGACTATGGCTACACCTTC. This chain connects TRBV20-1 to TRBJ1-2, with D possibly being TRBD1 (6 bases). CDR1 and CDR2 (germline): DFQATT, SNEGSKA (reference sequence). Trimming shortened V by 4 bases and J by 3 bases, and 12 bases separated the two germline ends. This CDR3 is built from 13 residues.

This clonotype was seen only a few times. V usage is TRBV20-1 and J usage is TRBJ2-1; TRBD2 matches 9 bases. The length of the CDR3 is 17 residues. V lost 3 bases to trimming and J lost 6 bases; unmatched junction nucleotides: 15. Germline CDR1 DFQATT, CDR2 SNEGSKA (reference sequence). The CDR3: CSARGREGPPFANEQFF. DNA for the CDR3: TGCAGTGCTAGGGGGCGGGAGGGCCCTCCCTTTGCCAATGAGCAGTTCTTC.

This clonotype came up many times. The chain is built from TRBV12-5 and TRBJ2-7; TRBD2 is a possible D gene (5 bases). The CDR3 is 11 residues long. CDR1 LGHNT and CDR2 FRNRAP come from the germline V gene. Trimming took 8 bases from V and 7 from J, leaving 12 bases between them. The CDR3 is CASFNGGEQYV. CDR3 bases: TGTGCTAGTTTTAACGGAGGAGAGCAGTACGTC.

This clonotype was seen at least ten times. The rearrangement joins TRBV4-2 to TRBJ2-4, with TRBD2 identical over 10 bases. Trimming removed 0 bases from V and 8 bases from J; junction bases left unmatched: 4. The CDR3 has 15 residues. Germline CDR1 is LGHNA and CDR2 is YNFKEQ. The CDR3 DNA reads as TGTGCCAGCAGCCAAGACCAGCGGGAGGGACACATTCAGTACTTC. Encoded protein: CASSQDQREGHIQYF.

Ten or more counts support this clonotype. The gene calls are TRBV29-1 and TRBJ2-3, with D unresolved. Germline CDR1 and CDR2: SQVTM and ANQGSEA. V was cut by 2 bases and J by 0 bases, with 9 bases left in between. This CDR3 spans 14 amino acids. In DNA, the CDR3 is TGCAGCGTTGAATGGCACGCTAGCACAGATACGCAGTATTTT. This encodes CSVEWHASTDTQYF.

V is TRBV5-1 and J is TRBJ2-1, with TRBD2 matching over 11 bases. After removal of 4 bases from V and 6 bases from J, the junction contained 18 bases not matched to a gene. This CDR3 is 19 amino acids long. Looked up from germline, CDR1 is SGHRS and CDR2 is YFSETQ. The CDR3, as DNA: TGCGCCAGCAGCCTAACCAACCCGACTAGCGGGGCTTTATTCAATGAGCAGTTCTTC. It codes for CASSLTNPTSGALFNEQFF.

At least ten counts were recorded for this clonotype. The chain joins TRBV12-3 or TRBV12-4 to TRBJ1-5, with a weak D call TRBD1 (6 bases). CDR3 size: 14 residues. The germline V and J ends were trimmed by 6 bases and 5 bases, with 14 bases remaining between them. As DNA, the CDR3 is TGTGCCAGCAGCATACAGGGTCGAGATCAGCCCCAGCATTTT. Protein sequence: CASSIQGRDQPQHF.

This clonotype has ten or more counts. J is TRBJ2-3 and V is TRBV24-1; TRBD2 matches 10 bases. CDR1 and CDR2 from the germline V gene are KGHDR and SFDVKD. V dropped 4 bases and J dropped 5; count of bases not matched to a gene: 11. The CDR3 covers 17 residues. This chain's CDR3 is CATSDPSGSGSLDTQYF. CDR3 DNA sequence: TGTGCCACCAGTGACCCTAGCGGGAGCGGATCCCTAGATACGCAGTATTTT.

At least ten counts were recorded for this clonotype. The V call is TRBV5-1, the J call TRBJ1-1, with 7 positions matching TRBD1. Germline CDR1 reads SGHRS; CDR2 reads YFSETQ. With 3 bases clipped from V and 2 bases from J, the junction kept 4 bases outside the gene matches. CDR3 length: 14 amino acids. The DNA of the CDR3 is TGCGCCAGCAGCTCCGACAGGGTTAACACTGAAGCTTTCTTT. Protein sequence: CASSSDRVNTEAFF.

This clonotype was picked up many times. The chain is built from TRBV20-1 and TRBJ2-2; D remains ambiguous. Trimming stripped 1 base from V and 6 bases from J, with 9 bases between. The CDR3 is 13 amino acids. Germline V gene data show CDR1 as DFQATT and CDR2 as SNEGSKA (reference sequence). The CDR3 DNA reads TGCAGTGCTAGAGGGGGAAGTGCCGGGGAGCTGTTTTTT. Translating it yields CSARGGSAGELFF.

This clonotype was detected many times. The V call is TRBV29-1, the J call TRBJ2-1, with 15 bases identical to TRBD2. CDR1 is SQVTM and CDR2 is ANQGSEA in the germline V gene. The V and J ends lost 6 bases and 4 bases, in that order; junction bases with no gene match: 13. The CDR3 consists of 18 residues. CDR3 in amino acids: CSVAIGTSGGITYNEQFF. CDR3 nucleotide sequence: TGCAGCGTCGCAATCGGGACTAGCGGGGGGATTACATACAATGAGCAGTTCTTC.

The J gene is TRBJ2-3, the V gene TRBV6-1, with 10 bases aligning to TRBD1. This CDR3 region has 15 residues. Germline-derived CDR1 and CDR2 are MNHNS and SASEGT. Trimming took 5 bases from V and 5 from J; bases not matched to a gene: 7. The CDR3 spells CASSRPTGGIDTQYF. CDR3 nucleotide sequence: TGTGCCAGCAGTCGGCCGACAGGGGGCATAGATACGCAGTATTTT.

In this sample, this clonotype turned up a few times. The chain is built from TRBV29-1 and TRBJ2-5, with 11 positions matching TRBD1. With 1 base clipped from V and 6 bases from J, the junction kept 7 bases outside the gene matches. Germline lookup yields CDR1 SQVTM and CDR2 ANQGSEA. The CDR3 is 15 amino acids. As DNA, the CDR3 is TGCAGCGTTGAAGGTGGGACAGGGGGGATCAAGACCCAGTACTTC. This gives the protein CSVEGGTGGIKTQYF.

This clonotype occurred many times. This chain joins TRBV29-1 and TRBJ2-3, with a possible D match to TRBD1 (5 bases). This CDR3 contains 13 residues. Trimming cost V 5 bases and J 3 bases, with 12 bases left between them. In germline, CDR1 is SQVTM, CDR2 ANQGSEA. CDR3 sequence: CSVFGQGTDTQYF. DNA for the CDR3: TGCAGCGTTTTTGGGCAGGGAACAGATACGCAGTATTTT.

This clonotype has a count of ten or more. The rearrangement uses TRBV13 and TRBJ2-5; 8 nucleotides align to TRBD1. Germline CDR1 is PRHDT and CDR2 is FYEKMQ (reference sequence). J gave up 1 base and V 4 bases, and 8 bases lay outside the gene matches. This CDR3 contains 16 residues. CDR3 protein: CASSSTGALPQETQYF. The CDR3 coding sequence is TGTGCCAGCAGCTCGACAGGGGCGCTGCCCCAAGAGACCCAGTACTTC. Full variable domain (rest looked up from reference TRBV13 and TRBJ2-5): AAGVIQSPRHLIKEKRETATLKCYPIPRHDTVYWYQQGPGQDPQFLISFYEKMQSDKGSIPDRFSAQQFSDYHSELNMSSLELGDSALYFCASSSTGALPQETQYFGPGTRLLVL.

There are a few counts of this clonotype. CDR3 nucleotide sequence: TGCAGTGCTAGGTTTGGGGGGAACACCGGGGAGCTGTTTTTT. Protein sequence: CSARFGGNTGELFF. The chain has TRBV20-1 and TRBJ2-2; D is possibly TRBD1 or TRBD2 (5 bases each). Germline CDR1 reads DFQATT; CDR2 reads SNEGSKA (reference sequence). Trimming cost V 3 bases and J 1 base, with 9 bases left between them. The CDR3 runs 14 residues.

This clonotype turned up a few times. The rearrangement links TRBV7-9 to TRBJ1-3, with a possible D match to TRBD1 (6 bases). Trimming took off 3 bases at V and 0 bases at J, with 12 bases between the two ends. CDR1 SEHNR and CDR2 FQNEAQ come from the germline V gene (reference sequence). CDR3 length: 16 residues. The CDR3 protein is CASSLEPGHSGNTIYF. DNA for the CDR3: TGTGCCAGCAGCTTGGAACCGGGACACTCTGGAAACACCATATATTTT.